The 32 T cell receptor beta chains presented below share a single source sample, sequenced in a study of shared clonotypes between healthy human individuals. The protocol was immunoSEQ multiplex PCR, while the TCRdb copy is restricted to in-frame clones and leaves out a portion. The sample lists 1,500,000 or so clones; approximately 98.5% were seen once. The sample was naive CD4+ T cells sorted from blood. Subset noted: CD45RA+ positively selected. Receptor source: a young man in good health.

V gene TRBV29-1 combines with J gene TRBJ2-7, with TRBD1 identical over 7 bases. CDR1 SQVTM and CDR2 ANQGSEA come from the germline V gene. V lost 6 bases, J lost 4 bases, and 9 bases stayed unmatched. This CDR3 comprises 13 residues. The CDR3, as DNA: TGCAGCGTGGGCCGACAGGGTGGATACGAGCAGTACTTC. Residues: CSVGRQGGYEQYF.

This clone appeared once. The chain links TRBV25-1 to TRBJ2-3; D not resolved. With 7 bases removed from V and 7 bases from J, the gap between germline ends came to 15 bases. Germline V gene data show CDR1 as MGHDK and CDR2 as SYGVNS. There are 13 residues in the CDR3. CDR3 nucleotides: TGTGCCAGCACAATTGACGGCACTCATACGCAGTATTTT. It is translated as CASTIDGTHTQYF. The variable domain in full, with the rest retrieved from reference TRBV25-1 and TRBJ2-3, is EADIYQTPRYLVIGTGKKITLECSQTMGHDKMYWYQQDPGMELHLIHYSYGVNSTEKGDLSSESTVSRIRTEHFPLTLESARPSHTSQYLCASTIDGTHTQYFGPGTRLTVL.

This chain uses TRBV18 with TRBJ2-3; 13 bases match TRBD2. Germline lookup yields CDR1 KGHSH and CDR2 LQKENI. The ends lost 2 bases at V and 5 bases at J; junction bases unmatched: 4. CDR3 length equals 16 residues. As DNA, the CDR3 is TGTGCCAGCTCACCAGACGGACTAGCGGGAGAAGATACGCAGTATTTT. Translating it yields CASSPDGLAGEDTQYF.

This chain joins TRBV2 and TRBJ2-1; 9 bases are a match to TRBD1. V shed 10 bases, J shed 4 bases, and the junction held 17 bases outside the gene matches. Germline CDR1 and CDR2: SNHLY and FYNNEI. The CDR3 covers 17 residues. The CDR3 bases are TGTGCCACTAAAGGGTTCCCAGGACAGGGGCCTTACAATGAGCAGTTCTTC. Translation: CATKGFPGQGPYNEQFF.

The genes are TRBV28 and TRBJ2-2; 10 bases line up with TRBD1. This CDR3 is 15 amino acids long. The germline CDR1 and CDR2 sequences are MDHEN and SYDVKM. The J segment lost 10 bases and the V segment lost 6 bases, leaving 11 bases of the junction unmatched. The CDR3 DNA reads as TGTGCCAGCAGCCGACCGGGACAGGGGATCGTGGAGCTGTTTTTT. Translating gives CASSRPGQGIVELFF.

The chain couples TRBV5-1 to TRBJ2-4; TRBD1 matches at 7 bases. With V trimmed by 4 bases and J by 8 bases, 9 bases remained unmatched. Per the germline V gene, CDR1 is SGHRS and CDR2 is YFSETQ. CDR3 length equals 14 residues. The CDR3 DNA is TGCGCCAGCAGCGCAAACAGGGGAGAAGACATTCAGTACTTC. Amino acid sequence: CASSANRGEDIQYF.

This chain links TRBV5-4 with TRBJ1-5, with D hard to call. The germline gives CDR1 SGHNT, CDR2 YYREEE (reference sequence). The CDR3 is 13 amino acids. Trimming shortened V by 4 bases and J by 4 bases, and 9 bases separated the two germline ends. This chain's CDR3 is CASSPMPNQPQHF. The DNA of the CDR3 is TGTGCCAGCAGCCCCATGCCAAATCAGCCCCAGCATTTT.

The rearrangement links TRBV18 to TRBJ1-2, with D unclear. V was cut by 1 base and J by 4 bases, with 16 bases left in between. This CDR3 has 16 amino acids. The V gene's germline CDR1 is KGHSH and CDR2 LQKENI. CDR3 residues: CASSPQPRPSFYGYTF. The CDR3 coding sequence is TGTGCCAGCTCACCACAGCCCCGACCATCCTTCTATGGCTACACCTTC.

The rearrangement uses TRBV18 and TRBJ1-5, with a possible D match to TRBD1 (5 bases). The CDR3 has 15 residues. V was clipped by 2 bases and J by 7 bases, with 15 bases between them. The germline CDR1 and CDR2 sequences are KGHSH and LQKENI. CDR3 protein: CASSPGRGYGQPQHF. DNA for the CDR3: TGTGCCAGCTCACCAGGAAGGGGTTACGGGCAGCCCCAGCATTTT. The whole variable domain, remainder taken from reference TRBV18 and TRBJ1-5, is NAGVMQNPRHLVRRRGQEARLRCSPMKGHSHVYWYRQLPEEGLKFMVYLQKENIIDESGMPKERFSAEFPKEGPSILRIQQVVRGDSAAYFCASSPGRGYGQPQHFGDGTRLSIL.

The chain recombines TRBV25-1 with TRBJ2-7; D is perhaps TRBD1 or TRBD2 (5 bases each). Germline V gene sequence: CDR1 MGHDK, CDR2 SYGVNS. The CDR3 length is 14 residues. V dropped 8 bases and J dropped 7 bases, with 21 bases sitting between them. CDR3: CASGDRDDAREQYF. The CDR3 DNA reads TGTGCCAGCGGAGACCGGGACGATGCTAGGGAGCAGTACTTC.

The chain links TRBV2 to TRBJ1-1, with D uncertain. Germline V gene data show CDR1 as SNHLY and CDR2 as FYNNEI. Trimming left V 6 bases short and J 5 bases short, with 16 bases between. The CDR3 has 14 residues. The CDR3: CASRNDGEGTEAFF. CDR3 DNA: TGTGCCAGCAGGAACGATGGGGAGGGTACTGAAGCTTTCTTT.

This chain's CDR3 is CASSLVGGQDYGYTF. DNA of the CDR3: TGTGCCAGCAGTTTAGTTGGGGGGCAGGACTATGGCTACACCTTC. The chain recombines TRBV28 with TRBJ1-2; tentative D call: TRBD1 (6 bases). V was clipped by 2 bases and J by 3 bases, with 13 bases between them. The CDR3 has 15 residues. The V gene's germline CDR1 is MDHEN and CDR2 SYDVKM.

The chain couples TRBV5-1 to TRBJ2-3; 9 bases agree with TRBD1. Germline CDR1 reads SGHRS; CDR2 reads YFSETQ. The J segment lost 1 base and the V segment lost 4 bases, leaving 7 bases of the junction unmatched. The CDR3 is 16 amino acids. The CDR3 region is CASSIGTGSGTDTQYF. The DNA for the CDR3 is TGCGCCAGCAGCATAGGGACAGGGTCTGGCACAGATACGCAGTATTTT.

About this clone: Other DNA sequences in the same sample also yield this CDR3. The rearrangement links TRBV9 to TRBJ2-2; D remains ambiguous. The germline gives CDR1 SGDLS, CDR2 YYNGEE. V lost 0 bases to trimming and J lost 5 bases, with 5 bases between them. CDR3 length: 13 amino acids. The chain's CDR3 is CASSVGGTGELFF. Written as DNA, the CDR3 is TGTGCCAGCAGCGTAGGTGGAACCGGGGAGCTGTTTTTT.

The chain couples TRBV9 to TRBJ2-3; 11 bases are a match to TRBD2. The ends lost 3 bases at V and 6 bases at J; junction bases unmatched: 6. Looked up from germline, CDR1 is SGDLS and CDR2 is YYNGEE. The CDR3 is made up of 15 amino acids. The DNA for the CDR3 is TGTGCCAGCAGCGCACTAGCGGGAGCTGTCGATACGCAGTATTTT. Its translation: CASSALAGAVDTQYF.

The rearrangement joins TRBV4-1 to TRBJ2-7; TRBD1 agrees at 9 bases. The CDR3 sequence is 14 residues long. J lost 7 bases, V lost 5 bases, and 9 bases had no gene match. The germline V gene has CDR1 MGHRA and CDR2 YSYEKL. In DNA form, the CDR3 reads TGCGCCAGCAGCAAGGGACAGGGAAACGGAGAGCAGTACTTC. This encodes CASSKGQGNGEQYF.

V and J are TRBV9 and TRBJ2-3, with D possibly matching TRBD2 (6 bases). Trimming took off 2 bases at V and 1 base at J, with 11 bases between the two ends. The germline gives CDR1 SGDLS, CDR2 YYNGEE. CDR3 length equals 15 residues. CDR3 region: CASSVSASGTDTQYF. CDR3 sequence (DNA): TGTGCCAGCAGCGTGTCCGCTAGCGGCACAGATACGCAGTATTTT.

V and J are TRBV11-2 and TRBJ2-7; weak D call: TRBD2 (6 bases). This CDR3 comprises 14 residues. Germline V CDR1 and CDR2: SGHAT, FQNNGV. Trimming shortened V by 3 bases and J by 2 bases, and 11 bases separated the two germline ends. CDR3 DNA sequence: TGTGCCAGCAGCTTCCGGACTAATACCTACGAGCAGTACTTC. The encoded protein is CASSFRTNTYEQYF.

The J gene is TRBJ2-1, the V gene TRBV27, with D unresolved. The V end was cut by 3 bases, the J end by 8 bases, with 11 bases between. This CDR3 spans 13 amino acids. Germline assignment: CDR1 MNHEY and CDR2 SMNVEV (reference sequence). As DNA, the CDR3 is TGTGCCAGCAGTTTGGCCCGGGCCCATGAGCAGTTCTTC. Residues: CASSLARAHEQFF.

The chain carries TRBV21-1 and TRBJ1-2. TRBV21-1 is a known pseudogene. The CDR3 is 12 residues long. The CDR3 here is CASSNTLYGYTF. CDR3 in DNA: TGTGCCAGCAGCAACACTCTCTATGGCTACACCTTC.

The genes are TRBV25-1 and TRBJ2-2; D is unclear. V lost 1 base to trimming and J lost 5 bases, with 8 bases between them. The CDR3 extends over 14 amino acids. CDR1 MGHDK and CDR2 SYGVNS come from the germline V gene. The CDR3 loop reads CASSEFGPTGELFF. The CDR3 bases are TGTGCCAGCAGTGAATTCGGGCCTACCGGGGAGCTGTTTTTT.

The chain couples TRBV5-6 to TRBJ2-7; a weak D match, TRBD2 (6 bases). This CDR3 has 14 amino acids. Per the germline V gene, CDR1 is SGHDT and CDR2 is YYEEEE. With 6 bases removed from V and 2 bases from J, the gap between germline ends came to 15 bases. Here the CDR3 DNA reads TGTGCCAGCACCTATAGCGGCCTTCCCTACGAGCAGTACTTC. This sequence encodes CASTYSGLPYEQYF.

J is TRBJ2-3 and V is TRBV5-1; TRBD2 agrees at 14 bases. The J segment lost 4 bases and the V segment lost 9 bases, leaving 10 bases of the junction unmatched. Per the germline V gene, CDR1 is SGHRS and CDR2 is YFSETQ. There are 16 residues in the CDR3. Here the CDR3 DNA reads TGCGCCACCGCCCGACTAGCGGGAGGGACCCCAGATACGCAGTATTTT. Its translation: CATARLAGGTPDTQYF.

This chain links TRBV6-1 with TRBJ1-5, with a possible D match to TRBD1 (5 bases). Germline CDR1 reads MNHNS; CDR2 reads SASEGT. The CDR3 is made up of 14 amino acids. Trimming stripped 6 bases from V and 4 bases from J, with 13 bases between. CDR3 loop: CASRRQPLNQPQHF. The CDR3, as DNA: TGTGCCAGCAGACGACAGCCACTAAATCAGCCCCAGCATTTT.

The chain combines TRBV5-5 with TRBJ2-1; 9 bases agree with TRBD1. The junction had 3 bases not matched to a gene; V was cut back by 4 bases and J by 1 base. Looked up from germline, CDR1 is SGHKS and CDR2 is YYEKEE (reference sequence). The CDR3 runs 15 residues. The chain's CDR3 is CASSAGTGSYNEQFF. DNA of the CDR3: TGTGCCAGCAGCGCCGGGACAGGGTCCTACAATGAGCAGTTCTTC.

The CDR3 DNA is TGCGCCAGCAGCTTGGTGGGCGGGGATGAGCAGTTCTTC. Translated: CASSLVGGDEQFF. The chain employs TRBV5-1 and TRBJ2-1; tentative D call: TRBD2 (6 bases). There are 13 residues in the CDR3. V gave up 0 bases and J gave up 8 bases, with 9 bases separating them. Germline CDR1 reads SGHRS; CDR2 reads YFSETQ.

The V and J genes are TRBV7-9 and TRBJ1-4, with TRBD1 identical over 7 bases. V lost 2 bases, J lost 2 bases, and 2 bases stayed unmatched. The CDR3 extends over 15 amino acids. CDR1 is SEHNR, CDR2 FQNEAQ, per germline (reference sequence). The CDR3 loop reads CASSLRGQTNEKLFF. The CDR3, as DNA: TGTGCCAGCAGCTTACGGGGACAGACTAATGAAAAACTGTTTTTT.

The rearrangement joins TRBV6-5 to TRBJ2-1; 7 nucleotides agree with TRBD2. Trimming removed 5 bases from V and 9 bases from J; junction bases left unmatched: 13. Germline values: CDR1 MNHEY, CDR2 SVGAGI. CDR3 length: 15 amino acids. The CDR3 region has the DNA TGTGCCAGCAGTGCCCCTAGCGGAGGGAAGAGTGAGCAGTTCTTC. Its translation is CASSAPSGGKSEQFF.

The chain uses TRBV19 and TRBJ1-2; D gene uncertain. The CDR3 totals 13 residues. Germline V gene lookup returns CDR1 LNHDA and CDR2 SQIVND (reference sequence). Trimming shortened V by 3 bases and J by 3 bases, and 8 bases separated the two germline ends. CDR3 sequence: CASSMRPDYGYTF. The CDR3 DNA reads TGTGCCAGTAGTATGAGACCGGACTATGGCTACACCTTC.

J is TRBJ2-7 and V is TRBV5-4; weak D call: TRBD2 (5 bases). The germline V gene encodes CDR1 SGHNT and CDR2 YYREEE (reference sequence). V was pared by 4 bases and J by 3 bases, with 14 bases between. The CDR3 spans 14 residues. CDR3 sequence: CASSLGLRDYEQYF. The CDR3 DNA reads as TGTGCCAGCAGCCTGGGCTTGAGGGACTACGAGCAGTACTTC.

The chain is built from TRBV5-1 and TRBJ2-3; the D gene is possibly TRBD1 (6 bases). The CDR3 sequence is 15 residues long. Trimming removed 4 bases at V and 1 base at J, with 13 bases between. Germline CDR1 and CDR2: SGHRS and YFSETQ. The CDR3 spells CASSLLGQRTDTQYF. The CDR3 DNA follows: TGCGCCAGCAGCCTGCTCGGACAGCGCACAGATACGCAGTATTTT.

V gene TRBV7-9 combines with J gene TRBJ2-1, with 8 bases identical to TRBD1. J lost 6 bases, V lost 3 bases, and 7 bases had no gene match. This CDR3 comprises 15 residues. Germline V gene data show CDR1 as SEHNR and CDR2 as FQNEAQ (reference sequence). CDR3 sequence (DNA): TGTGCCAGCAGCTTCGGACAGGGAGGCCTCAATGAGCAGTTCTTC. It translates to CASSFGQGGLNEQFF.